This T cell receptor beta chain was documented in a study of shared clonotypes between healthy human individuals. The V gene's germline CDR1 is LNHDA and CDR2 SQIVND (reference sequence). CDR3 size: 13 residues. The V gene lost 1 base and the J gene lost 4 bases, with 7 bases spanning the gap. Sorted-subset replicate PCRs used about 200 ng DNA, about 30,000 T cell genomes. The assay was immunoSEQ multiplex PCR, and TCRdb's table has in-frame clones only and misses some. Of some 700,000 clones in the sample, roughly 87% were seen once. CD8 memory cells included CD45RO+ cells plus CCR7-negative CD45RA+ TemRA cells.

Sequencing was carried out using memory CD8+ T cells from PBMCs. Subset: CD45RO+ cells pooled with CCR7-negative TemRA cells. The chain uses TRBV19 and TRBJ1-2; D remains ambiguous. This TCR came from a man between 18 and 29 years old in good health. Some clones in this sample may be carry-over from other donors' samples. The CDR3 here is CASSIGGFYGYTF. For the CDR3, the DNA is TGTGCCAGTAGTATAGGAGGGTTCTATGGCTACACCTTC.